The 27 T cell receptor beta chains listed next were all sequenced from one sample in a study of cytomegalovirus exposure and HLA in healthy donors. This PCR relied on a set of 60 Vbeta primers and 13 Jbeta primers. Measured with immunoSEQ multiplex PCR; TCRdb has only the in-frame clones, and not every one. The table lists under 150,000 clones, about 76% of them singletons. Sequenced material: PBMCs. Receptor source: a woman under 40 in good health and CMV-seronegative.

This clone has just one count. V is TRBV19 and J is TRBJ2-5; tentatively, D is TRBD1 (5 bases). The CDR3 is 15 amino acids. Trimming stripped 3 bases from V and 5 bases from J, with 16 bases between. The V gene's germline CDR1 is LNHDA and CDR2 SQIVND (reference sequence). The CDR3 loop reads CASSIEFGAWETQYF. In DNA form, the CDR3 reads TGTGCCAGTAGTATTGAGTTTGGGGCATGGGAGACCCAGTACTTC.

As regards this clone: Other DNA sequences in the sample encode the same CDR3. This chain uses TRBV6-4 with TRBJ2-7; 11 nucleotides align to TRBD2. Germline CDR1 reads MRHNA; CDR2 reads SNTAGT. With V trimmed by 10 bases and J by 5 bases, 7 bases remained unmatched. The CDR3 covers 13 residues. CDR3 DNA sequence: TGTGCCACAAGACTAGCGGGGAGGGACGAGCAGTACTTC. This translates into CATRLAGRDEQYF.

The chain has TRBV19 and TRBJ2-3; the D gene is possibly TRBD1 (6 bases). V lost 9 bases, J lost 5 bases, and 12 bases lay in between. The CDR3 loop spans 12 amino acids. Germline CDR1 reads LNHDA; CDR2 reads SQIVND (reference sequence). CDR3 loop: CASRLQGDTQYF. The CDR3, as DNA: TGTGCCAGCCGATTACAGGGAGATACGCAGTATTTT.

This clone was detected a few times. V gene TRBV28 combines with J gene TRBJ1-2; the D is unclear. The CDR3 runs 13 residues. CDR1 and CDR2 from the germline V gene are MDHEN and SYDVKM. Trimming took 3 bases from V and 8 from J, leaving 13 bases between them. The CDR3 protein is CASSLRVKYGYTF. The CDR3 bases are TGTGCCAGCAGTTTGCGGGTAAAGTACGGCTACACCTTC.

The gene calls are TRBV7-6 and TRBJ2-3, with unresolved D. This CDR3 is 14 amino acids long. The germline gives CDR1 SGHVS, CDR2 FNYEAQ. Trimming stripped 2 bases from V and 4 bases from J, with 10 bases between. CDR3 loop: CASSLLVPADTQYF. DNA of the CDR3: TGTGCCAGCAGCTTACTAGTTCCGGCAGATACGCAGTATTTT.

The chain links TRBV4-1 to TRBJ1-1; 8 bases align to TRBD1. V lost 4 bases, J lost 1 base, and 5 bases stayed unmatched. The germline CDR1 and CDR2 sequences are MGHRA and YSYEKL. The CDR3 length is 15 residues. CDR3 sequence reads: CASSPAGQANTEAFF. The DNA for the CDR3 is TGCGCCAGCAGCCCAGCGGGACAGGCGAACACTGAAGCTTTCTTT.

The rearrangement joins TRBV15 to TRBJ2-5; TRBD2 is a possible D gene (5 bases). V lost 8 bases and J 5 bases, leaving 12 bases between the germline ends. Germline values: CDR1 LNHNV, CDR2 YYDKDF (reference sequence). The CDR3 extends over 12 amino acids. CDR3 in amino acids: CATPASRETQYF. The CDR3 bases are TGTGCCACCCCCGCTAGCCGTGAGACCCAGTACTTC.

The rearrangement uses TRBV10-1 and TRBJ1-2; D unresolved. From germline, CDR1 is WNHNN and CDR2 SYGVQD (reference sequence). This CDR3 is 13 amino acids long. V was cut by 10 bases and J by 3 bases, with 15 bases left in between. The CDR3 DNA reads TGCGCCAACTCAGGCACTGAATACTATGGCTACACCTTC. Encoded protein: CANSGTEYYGYTF.

This clone was seen just once. This chain links TRBV5-6 with TRBJ2-7, with 9 nucleotides matching TRBD1. Germline V gene lookup returns CDR1 SGHDT and CDR2 YYEEEE. The CDR3 is 16 residues long. The J segment lost 3 bases and the V segment lost 4 bases, leaving 11 bases of the junction unmatched. CDR3 in DNA: TGTGCCAGCAGCCGGGGGCTGCGGGACAGGGTCTACGAGCAGTACTTC. As protein: CASSRGLRDRVYEQYF.

This chain uses TRBV6-5 with TRBJ2-7, with 11 bases aligning to TRBD1. CDR3 size: 14 residues. Trimming took 8 bases from V and 5 from J; bases not matched to a gene: 8. CDR1 is MNHEY and CDR2 is SVGAGI in the germline V gene. The CDR3 sequence is CASCRDRGWHEQYF. The CDR3 DNA is TGTGCCAGCTGCCGGGACAGGGGGTGGCACGAGCAGTACTTC.

In DNA, the CDR3 is TGTGCCAGCAGCATCGGACAGGAAACCTACGAGCAGTACTTC. Protein sequence: CASSIGQETYEQYF. The V and J genes are TRBV11-2 and TRBJ2-7; TRBD1 aligns across 7 bases. This CDR3 is built from 14 residues. V lost 5 bases to trimming and J lost 2 bases; unmatched junction nucleotides: 6. CDR1 SGHAT and CDR2 FQNNGV come from the germline V gene.

This rearrangement joins TRBV2 to TRBJ1-2; D is unclear. CDR3 length equals 13 residues. V was pared by 1 base and J by 3 bases, with 6 bases between. CDR1 and CDR2 from the germline V gene are SNHLY and FYNNEI. Here the CDR3 reads CASSEGRYYGYTF. CDR3 coding DNA: TGTGCCAGCAGTGAAGGGCGGTACTATGGCTACACCTTC.

J is TRBJ2-5 and V is TRBV5-1; 10 positions match TRBD2. V was clipped by 0 bases and J by 5 bases; unmatched bases: 7. CDR3 length: 16 residues. CDR1 is SGHRS, CDR2 YFSETQ, per germline. The CDR3 here is CASSLALAGAGETQYF. The CDR3 DNA sequence: TGCGCCAGCAGCTTGGCCCTAGCGGGGGCAGGGGAGACCCAGTACTTC.

Note on this clone: An end of the junction differs from the germline gene, which may be a read error. The chain uses TRBV7-2 and TRBJ2-1, with 8 bases aligning to TRBD2. This CDR3 is built from 12 residues. Germline loops: CDR1 SGHTA, CDR2 FQGNSA. CDR3 in DNA: TGTGCCAGCAGCCTAGCGGGCCGTGAGCAGTTCTTC. It is translated as CASSLAGREQFF.

A single count supports this clone. CDR3 sequence reads: CASSFSGRAAYEQYF. The CDR3 DNA follows: TGTGCCAGCAGTTTCAGCGGGAGGGCCGCCTACGAGCAGTACTTC. The chain combines TRBV27 with TRBJ2-7, with 10 nucleotides matching TRBD2. V lost 3 bases to trimming and J lost 2 bases; unmatched junction nucleotides: 4. The CDR3 contains 15 residues. From germline, CDR1 is MNHEY and CDR2 SMNVEV (reference sequence).

The chain uses TRBV5-1 and TRBJ2-3, with TRBD1 as a possible D gene (6 bases). Germline values: CDR1 SGHRS, CDR2 YFSETQ. This CDR3 comprises 13 residues. Trimming shortened V by 5 bases and J by 2 bases, and 9 bases separated the two germline ends. CDR3 nucleotide sequence: TGCGCCAGCAGACGGACAGTCACAGATACGCAGTATTTT. Amino acids: CASRRTVTDTQYF.

V is TRBV7-8 and J is TRBJ2-1; tentatively, D is TRBD1 (6 bases). CDR1 and CDR2 (germline): SGHVS, FQNEAQ. The length of the CDR3 is 13 residues. Trimming took 5 bases from V and 13 from J, leaving 18 bases between them. The CDR3 reads CASSLYRAHRQFF. Written as DNA, the CDR3 is TGTGCCAGCAGCCTTTACAGGGCTCATAGACAGTTCTTC.

Notes on this clone: An end of the junction does not agree with germline; a read error may underlie this. V is TRBV7-9 and J is TRBJ2-7, with 11 bases that match TRBD2. CDR3 length equals 18 residues. Germline V gives CDR1 SEHNR, CDR2 FQNEAQ (reference sequence). This chain's CDR3 is CSSSLGRGVGLADYEQYF. The DNA of the CDR3 is TGTTCCAGCAGCTTAGGCCGAGGTGTGGGACTAGCGGACTACGAGCAGTACTTC.

This clone occurred a few times. DNA for the CDR3: TGTGCCAGCAGTTACACTAGCGGGATAGGGGAGACCCAGTACTTC. Protein product: CASSYTSGIGETQYF. The rearrangement uses TRBV6-6 and TRBJ2-5; 10 nucleotides match TRBD2. CDR3 length: 15 residues. V gave up 2 bases and J gave up 5 bases; unmatched junction bases: 5. Germline values: CDR1 MNHNY, CDR2 SVGAGI (reference sequence).

This clone was detected once. The chain combines TRBV6-5 with TRBJ2-2; TRBD2 might be the D (6 bases). Germline V gene data show CDR1 as MNHEY and CDR2 as SVGAGI. This CDR3 has 12 amino acids. V was shortened by 8 bases and J by 6 bases, with 10 bases between the two germline ends. In nucleotides, the CDR3 is TGTGCCAGCCATGCGGGGTCCGGGGAGCTGTTTTTT. Its translation: CASHAGSGELFF.

The table lists this clone with a count of one. The chain recombines TRBV15 with TRBJ2-1; TRBD2 matches 12 bases. The J segment lost 6 bases and the V segment lost 0 bases, leaving 3 bases of the junction unmatched. Germline values: CDR1 LNHNV, CDR2 YYDKDF (reference sequence). The CDR3 totals 16 residues. CDR3 region: CATSRDPSGGGNEQFF. CDR3 sequence (DNA): TGTGCCACCAGCAGAGATCCTAGCGGGGGGGGCAATGAGCAGTTCTTC. Complete variable domain (other parts from reference TRBV15 and TRBJ2-1): DAMVIQNPRYQVTQFGKPVTLSCSQTLNHNVMYWYQQKSSQAPKLLFHYYDKDFNNEADTPDNFQSRRPNTSFCFLDIRSPGLGDTAMYLCATSRDPSGGGNEQFFGPGTRLTVL.

The V call is TRBV6-1, the J call TRBJ2-5; 7 bases align to TRBD2. Trimming removed 0 bases from V and 11 bases from J; junction bases left unmatched: 3. Germline-derived CDR1 and CDR2 are MNHNS and SASEGT. The CDR3 sequence is 12 residues long. The CDR3 loop reads CASSEAREGQYF. CDR3 DNA: TGTGCCAGCAGTGAAGCAAGGGAGGGGCAGTACTTC.

The V call is TRBV11-2, the J call TRBJ2-1, with D maybe TRBD2 (5 bases). The CDR3 extends over 16 amino acids. V was cut by 10 bases and J by 5 bases, with 24 bases left in between. The V gene's germline CDR1 is SGHAT and CDR2 FQNNGV. The DNA of the CDR3 is TGTGCCAACGGCGGTGTGGCTAGCTCTGACGACAATGAGCAGTTCTTC. Translated: CANGGVASSDDNEQFF.

The V gene is TRBV19, the J gene TRBJ2-3; 10 bases agree with TRBD1. V was pared by 4 bases and J by 3 bases, with 4 bases of the junction left unmatched. From germline, CDR1 is LNHDA and CDR2 SQIVND (reference sequence). This CDR3 has 15 residues. In DNA form, the CDR3 reads TGTGCCAGTAGTACTTGGACAGGGGGGACAGATACGCAGTATTTT. As protein: CASSTWTGGTDTQYF.

The chain carries TRBV15 and TRBJ2-1, with D tentatively TRBD2 (5 bases). Per germline, CDR1 LNHNV and CDR2 YYDKDF (reference sequence). With 4 bases removed from V and 8 bases from J, the gap between germline ends came to 15 bases. This CDR3 has 14 amino acids. DNA of the CDR3: TGTGCCACCAGCACCCCCCCGAAGGAGGATGAGCAGTTCTTC. This encodes CATSTPPKEDEQFF.

As regards this clone: This specimen includes other DNA sequences encoding the same CDR3. The chain joins TRBV28 to TRBJ1-1; the D gene is possibly TRBD1 (5 bases). V lost 6 bases and J lost 4, with 18 bases in between. The length of the CDR3 is 15 residues. Germline V gene sequence: CDR1 MDHEN, CDR2 SYDVKM. CDR3: CASRPWTGGGTEAFF. DNA for the CDR3: TGTGCCAGCAGGCCCTGGACGGGGGGGGGCACTGAAGCTTTCTTT. The full variable domain, completed using reference TRBV28 and TRBJ1-1, is DVKVTQSSRYLVKRTGEKVFLECVQDMDHENMFWYRQDPGLGLRLIYFSYDVKMKEKGDIPEGYSVSREKKERFSLILESASTNQTSMYLCASRPWTGGGTEAFFGQGTRLTVV.

The chain employs TRBV11-2 and TRBJ2-3; a weak D match, TRBD1 (6 bases). V was shortened by 5 bases and J by 2 bases, with 14 bases between the two germline ends. The CDR3 totals 15 residues. CDR1 and CDR2 from the germline V gene are SGHAT and FQNNGV. The CDR3, as DNA: TGTGCCAGCAGCCCCCTGGACAGTCACACAGATACGCAGTATTTT. This gives the protein CASSPLDSHTDTQYF.